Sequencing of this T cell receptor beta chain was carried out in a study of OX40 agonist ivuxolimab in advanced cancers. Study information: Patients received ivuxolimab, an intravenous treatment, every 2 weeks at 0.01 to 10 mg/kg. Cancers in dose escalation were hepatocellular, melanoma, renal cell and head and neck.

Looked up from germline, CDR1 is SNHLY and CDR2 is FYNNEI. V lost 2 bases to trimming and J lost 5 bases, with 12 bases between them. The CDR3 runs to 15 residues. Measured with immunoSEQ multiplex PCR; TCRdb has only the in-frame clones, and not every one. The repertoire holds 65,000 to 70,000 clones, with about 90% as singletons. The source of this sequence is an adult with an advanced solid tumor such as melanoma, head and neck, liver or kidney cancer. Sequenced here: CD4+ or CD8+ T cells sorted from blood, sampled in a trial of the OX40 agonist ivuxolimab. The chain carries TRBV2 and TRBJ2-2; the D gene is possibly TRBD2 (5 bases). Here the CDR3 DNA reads TGTGCCAGCAGTGAACGATTACCGGGGACCGGGGAGCTGTTTTTT. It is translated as CASSERLPGTGELFF.